The 26 T cell receptor beta chains given below trace back to one sample, sequenced in a study of CD8 T cells in Susac syndrome. The authors reverse transcribed roughly 0.5 to 1 ug RNA with random hexamers. TCRdb re-derived calls from the immunoSEQ multiplex PCR reads in MiXCR, one entry per CDR3 protein. This sample has 250,000 to 300,000 distinct CDR3 sequences, with approximately 90% found just once. Sequenced material: CD8+ T cells from PBMCs. These receptors were obtained from a human donor with multiple sclerosis.

The chain combines TRBV11-2 with TRBJ2-5; 10 nucleotides match TRBD2. In germline, CDR1 is SGHAT, CDR2 FQNNGV. V lost 1 base and J lost 4; bases outside the gene matches: 9. CDR3 size: 17 residues. The CDR3, as DNA: TGTGCCAGCAGCTTAGTGTTCTCTAGCGGGAGATTAGAGACCCAGTACTTC. It is translated as CASSLVFSSGRLETQYF.

V usage is TRBV4-3 and J usage is TRBJ2-7; possible D gene TRBD2, 6 bases. Trimming took 1 base from V and 2 from J, leaving 15 bases between them. Germline loops: CDR1 LGHNA, CDR2 YSLEER. The CDR3 runs to 16 residues. CDR3 DNA sequence: TGCGCCAGCAGCCAAGGGCAGGGAGGATTTCCCTACGAGCAGTACTTC. Protein sequence: CASSQGQGGFPYEQYF.

The rearrangement links TRBV30 to TRBJ2-2, with D uncertain. V was cut by 2 bases and J by 7 bases, with 8 bases left in between. CDR1 is GTSNPN, CDR2 SVGIG, per germline (reference sequence). The CDR3 runs 12 residues. The CDR3 here is CAWSLYYGELFF. The CDR3 nucleotides are TGTGCCTGGAGTCTCTATTACGGGGAGCTGTTTTTT.

The genes are TRBV20-1 and TRBJ2-1; 8 nucleotides align to TRBD2. V was clipped by 2 bases and J by 10 bases; unmatched bases: 7. This CDR3 region has 13 residues. The germline CDR1 and CDR2 sequences are DFQATT and SNEGSKA (reference sequence). The CDR3 DNA sequence: TGCAGTGCTAGACCGGGACTAGTCGTCGAGCAGTTCTTC. Residues: CSARPGLVVEQFF.

J is TRBJ1-1 and V is TRBV12-3 or TRBV12-4; D remains unclear. V was trimmed by 4 bases and J by 6 bases, leaving 15 bases between them. The CDR3 spans 14 residues. CDR3 DNA sequence: TGTGCCAGCAGTTCCAGCGTCGGGGTTGCTGAAGCTTTCTTT. It codes for CASSSSVGVAEAFF.

The chain employs TRBV29-1 and TRBJ2-1; 11 nucleotides agree with TRBD2. V gave up 0 bases and J gave up 10 bases; unmatched junction bases: 2. Germline V lookup: CDR1 SQVTM, CDR2 ANQGSEA. This CDR3 contains 13 residues. The CDR3 DNA follows: TGCAGCGTTGAAGACTCTAGCGGGGGGGAGCAGTTCTTC. It encodes CSVEDSSGGEQFF.

A single count supports this clonotype. The genes are TRBV24-1 and TRBJ1-2; the D gene is possibly TRBD1 (6 bases). The V end lost 3 bases, the J end lost 6 bases, and 25 bases lay between the germline ends. The CDR3 has 18 residues. Looked up from germline, CDR1 is KGHDR and CDR2 is SFDVKD. The CDR3, as DNA: TGTGCCACCAGTGATCCTTCATACGAACTCCAGGGGCTAGATGGCTACACCTTC. It yields the protein CATSDPSYELQGLDGYTF.

The chain uses TRBV6-6 and TRBJ1-2, with D maybe TRBD1 (5 bases). Germline V lookup: CDR1 MNHNY, CDR2 SVGAGI (reference sequence). V was cut by 7 bases and J by 8 bases, with 11 bases left in between. The CDR3 is 11 amino acids. The CDR3 reads CASKDILGYTF. The CDR3 DNA is TGTGCCAGCAAGGACATACTAGGCTACACCTTC.

Here the CDR3 reads CATEWETQYF. DNA of the CDR3: TGTGCCACCGAATGGGAGACCCAGTACTTC. V is TRBV28 and J is TRBJ2-5; D not certain. Germline values: CDR1 MDHEN, CDR2 SYDVKM. The CDR3 runs to 10 residues. Trimming took off 10 bases at V and 5 bases at J, with 8 bases between the two ends.

CDR3 DNA sequence: TGTGCCAGCAGCTTTGGTGTAGCGGGGGGGGAGACCCAGTACTTC. Residues: CASSFGVAGGETQYF. The gene calls are TRBV12-3 or TRBV12-4 and TRBJ2-5; 11 bases line up with TRBD2. Trimming took 6 bases from V and 5 from J; bases not matched to a gene: 8. The CDR3 consists of 15 residues.

The gene calls are TRBV5-4 and TRBJ2-5, with a possible D match to TRBD1 (6 bases). The germline V and J ends were trimmed by 4 bases and 1 base, with 14 bases remaining between them. The CDR3 extends over 15 amino acids. Looked up from germline, CDR1 is SGHNT and CDR2 is YYREEE (reference sequence). The CDR3 loop reads CASSPATGIQETQYF. The CDR3, as DNA: TGTGCCAGCAGCCCAGCAACAGGGATCCAAGAGACCCAGTACTTC.

The rearrangement joins TRBV12-3 or TRBV12-4 to TRBJ2-3; D call uncertain. The CDR3 extends over 13 amino acids. V lost 6 bases, J lost 4 bases, and 11 bases lay in between. CDR3 region: CASSPMGPDTQYF. Written as DNA, the CDR3 is TGTGCCAGCAGCCCGATGGGCCCAGATACGCAGTATTTT.

This chain connects TRBV27 to TRBJ2-5; 14 bases line up with TRBD2. Germline CDR1 and CDR2: MNHEY and SMNVEV (reference sequence). J lost 2 bases, V lost 4 bases, and 9 bases had no gene match. The CDR3 contains 18 residues. This CDR3 is CASSSGLAGARRQETQYF. The CDR3 DNA follows: TGTGCCAGCAGTTCGGGACTAGCGGGAGCACGTCGGCAAGAGACCCAGTACTTC.

The DNA of the CDR3 is TGTGCCAGTAGTGGGGAGGGCAGGGGCCCCTTGGCTGAAGCTTTCTTT. Amino acid sequence: CASSGEGRGPLAEAFF. The V gene is TRBV19, the J gene TRBJ1-1; tentative D call: TRBD1 (6 bases). This CDR3 comprises 16 residues. Trimming removed 5 bases from V and 6 bases from J, with 22 bases in between. Germline loops: CDR1 LNHDA, CDR2 SQIVND (reference sequence).

The rearrangement joins TRBV19 to TRBJ2-7; maybe TRBD1 (5 bases). Trimming removed 3 bases from V and 2 bases from J, with 11 bases in between. CDR1 is LNHDA and CDR2 is SQIVND in the germline V gene (reference sequence). The length of the CDR3 is 14 residues. The CDR3 DNA reads as TGTGCCAGTAGTATGGGGCAGGGCGCCTACGAGCAGTACTTC. It specifies CASSMGQGAYEQYF.

The J gene is TRBJ2-7, the V gene TRBV20-1, with D tentatively TRBD2 (5 bases). The CDR3 runs 14 residues. Germline CDR1 reads DFQATT; CDR2 reads SNEGSKA (reference sequence). V was pared by 3 bases and J by 3 bases, with 15 bases between. CDR3 sequence reads: CSASGRRSNYEQYF. The CDR3 DNA is TGCAGTGCTAGCGGACGGAGGAGTAACTACGAGCAGTACTTC.

The V and J genes are TRBV6-1 and TRBJ2-5; unclear D gene. The germline V gene has CDR1 MNHNS and CDR2 SASEGT. The CDR3 totals 12 residues. V gave up 5 bases and J gave up 1 base, with 5 bases separating them. In DNA, the CDR3 is TGTGCCAGCAGTTATTTCCAAGAGACCCAGTACTTC. This translates into CASSYFQETQYF.

The chain is built from TRBV20-1 and TRBJ1-1, with 8 positions matching TRBD1. Germline V gene lookup returns CDR1 DFQATT and CDR2 SNEGSKA (reference sequence). Trimming took 4 bases from V and 4 from J; bases not matched to a gene: 2. This CDR3 region has 12 residues. The CDR3 DNA is TGCAGTGCTAATGGACAGGGCACTGAAGCTTTCTTT. It yields the protein CSANGQGTEAFF.

The rearrangement joins TRBV5-6 to TRBJ2-1; TRBD2 might be the D (5 bases). V was trimmed by 6 bases and J by 3 bases, leaving 16 bases between them. The germline gives CDR1 SGHDT, CDR2 YYEEEE. The length of the CDR3 is 15 residues. CDR3 in amino acids: CASTGDPLYYNEQFF. Here the CDR3 DNA reads TGTGCCAGCACCGGGGATCCTCTCTACTACAATGAGCAGTTCTTC. The entire variable domain, with the rest obtained from reference TRBV5-6 and TRBJ2-1, is as follows: DAGVTQSPTHLIKTRGQQVTLRCSPKSGHDTVSWYQQALGQGPQFIFQYYEEEERQRGNFPDRFSGHQFPNYSSELNVNALLLGDSALYLCASTGDPLYYNEQFFGPGTRLTVL.

The chain joins TRBV28 to TRBJ2-5; D gene ambiguous. This CDR3 has 16 amino acids. Per germline, CDR1 MDHEN and CDR2 SYDVKM. V was clipped by 3 bases and J by 0 bases, with 14 bases between them. The CDR3 is CASSLLAGSYQETQYF. As DNA, the CDR3 is TGTGCCAGCAGTTTGCTGGCAGGATCGTACCAAGAGACCCAGTACTTC. Variable domain in full (rest from reference TRBV28 and TRBJ2-5): DVKVTQSSRYLVKRTGEKVFLECVQDMDHENMFWYRQDPGLGLRLIYFSYDVKMKEKGDIPEGYSVSREKKERFSLILESASTNQTSMYLCASSLLAGSYQETQYFGPGTRLLVL.

The V and J genes are TRBV5-1 and TRBJ2-2, with 7 bases identical to TRBD1. V trimming: 6 bases; J trimming: 4 bases; junction bases outside the gene matches: 6. Germline V gives CDR1 SGHRS, CDR2 YFSETQ. This CDR3 comprises 14 residues. The CDR3 reads CASTGTVLTGELFF. In nucleotides, the CDR3 is TGCGCCAGCACCGGGACAGTCCTCACCGGGGAGCTGTTTTTT.

The rearrangement links TRBV30 to TRBJ2-1, with 11 bases fitting TRBD2. The V segment lost 3 bases and the J segment 9 bases; nucleotides outside the gene matches: 7. The CDR3 spans 14 residues. Germline CDR1 is GTSNPN and CDR2 is SVGIG (reference sequence). CDR3 bases: TGTGCCTGGAGCCTAGCGGGAGGTCGTAGTGAGCAGTTCTTC. This translates into CAWSLAGGRSEQFF.

The gene calls are TRBV23-1 and TRBJ2-1; D possibly corresponds to TRBD2 (6 bases). TRBV23-1 is sorted into the ORF group, with uncertain function. Trimming shortened V by 0 bases and J by 5 bases, and 14 bases separated the two germline ends. This CDR3 has 16 amino acids. The CDR3 loop reads CASSQSGTEPHNEQFF. CDR3 DNA sequence: TGCGCCAGCAGTCAATCGGGGACTGAGCCCCACAATGAGCAGTTCTTC.

The chain links TRBV25-1 to TRBJ2-1; a weak D match, TRBD1 (6 bases). Germline values: CDR1 MGHDK, CDR2 SYGVNS. The CDR3 loop spans 13 amino acids. V shed 11 bases and J shed 8 bases, with 19 bases lying between them. CDR3 in DNA: TGTGCCGGGGGTGGGCAGGGGATGGATGAGCAGTTCTTC. Amino acid sequence: CAGGGQGMDEQFF. Full variable domain (remainder filled in from reference TRBV25-1 and TRBJ2-1): EADIYQTPRYLVIGTGKKITLECSQTMGHDKMYWYQQDPGMELHLIHYSYGVNSTEKGDLSSESTVSRIRTEHFPLTLESARPSHTSQYLCAGGGQGMDEQFFGPGTRLTVL.

The J gene is TRBJ2-7, the V gene TRBV27, with D perhaps TRBD1 (6 bases). Trimming cost V 3 bases and J 4 bases, with 19 bases left between them. In germline, CDR1 is MNHEY, CDR2 SMNVEV (reference sequence). The CDR3 sequence is 16 residues long. CDR3 coding DNA: TGTGCCAGCAGTTTCTTACAGGGCGGCGGTATATACGAGCAGTACTTC. It encodes CASSFLQGGGIYEQYF.

This sequence joins TRBV7-9 and TRBJ2-7; 8 bases are shared with TRBD2. Trimming took 5 bases from V and 6 from J; bases not matched to a gene: 15. There are 16 residues in the CDR3. Germline CDR1 is SEHNR and CDR2 is FQNEAQ (reference sequence). CDR3 in amino acids: CASSPGLAVGASEQYF. The CDR3 DNA reads as TGTGCCAGCAGCCCCGGACTAGCAGTGGGGGCCAGCGAGCAGTACTTC. Supplemented by reference TRBV7-9 and TRBJ2-7, the full variable domain reads DTGVSQNPRHKITKRGQNVTFRCDPISEHNRLYWYRQTLGQGPEFLTYFQNEAQLEKSRLLSDRFSAERPKGSFSTLEIQRTEQGDSAMYLCASSPGLAVGASEQYFGPGTRLTVT.